Given below is one TCR beta chain in context. This CDR3 is built from 14 residues. Germline V gene data show CDR1 as SGHTA and CDR2 as FQGNSA. V was pared by 5 bases and J by 6 bases, with 14 bases between. Which cohort a participant joined came from the clinical history participants gave. This specimen belongs to a study of blood T cell repertoires in COVID-19. Study overall: Specimens from acute and convalescent COVID-19 originated in the United States, Italy and Spain. PBMCs, B-cell-depleted T cells, or T cells were the source of the cDNA or gDNA that made up the material.

Authors' methods: By means of reference gene primer amplification, nucleated cell counts were estimated. Produced via immunoSEQ multiplex PCR; TCRdb's table is partial and in-frame only. D and trimming come from the DNA, and the V and J calls and clone size come from that table. The sample holds under 200,000 clones, roughly four fifths seen once. The chain uses TRBV7-2 and TRBJ1-5, with a possible D match to TRBD1 (6 bases). The origin of this receptor is a man between 50 and 59 years old who had recovered from COVID-19. Sequencing used PBMCs or T cells enriched from blood (not recorded which). The CDR3 region has the DNA TGTGCCAGCAGCCAGCACAGGGAGAGTCAGCCCCAGCATTTT. Its protein product is CASSQHRESQPQHF.